This TCR beta chain stems from a study of T cell repertoires and Cas9 in healthy adults. Background on the study: Characterization of SpCas9-reactive CD4 and CD8 T cells covered multi-effector potency, cytotoxicity and lineage. General observations from the study: SpCas9-reactive effector T cells were reportedly restrained in vitro by SpCas9-reactive regulatory T cells.

This CDR3 has 12 amino acids. Germline CDR1 MNHNS, CDR2 SASEGT. J was trimmed by 10 bases and V by 3 bases; bases with no gene match: 5. Worth noting for this clone: Its matching antigen is unknown.

Sequencing used immunoSEQ multiplex PCR; TCRdb keeps in-frame clones, though not all of them. The sample includes fewer than 25,000 clones, roughly 89% of them seen just once. This rearrangement joins TRBV6-1 to TRBJ2-7; 8 bases agree with TRBD1. The sequencing sample was made of CD4+ effector T cells (CD127+, CD25-, CD137-, CD154-) from PBMCs; culture status not recorded. This receptor was taken from a human donor in good health. CDR3 bases: TGTGCCAGCAGTGAGACCGGGACAGGTCAGTACTTC. Protein product: CASSETGTGQYF.